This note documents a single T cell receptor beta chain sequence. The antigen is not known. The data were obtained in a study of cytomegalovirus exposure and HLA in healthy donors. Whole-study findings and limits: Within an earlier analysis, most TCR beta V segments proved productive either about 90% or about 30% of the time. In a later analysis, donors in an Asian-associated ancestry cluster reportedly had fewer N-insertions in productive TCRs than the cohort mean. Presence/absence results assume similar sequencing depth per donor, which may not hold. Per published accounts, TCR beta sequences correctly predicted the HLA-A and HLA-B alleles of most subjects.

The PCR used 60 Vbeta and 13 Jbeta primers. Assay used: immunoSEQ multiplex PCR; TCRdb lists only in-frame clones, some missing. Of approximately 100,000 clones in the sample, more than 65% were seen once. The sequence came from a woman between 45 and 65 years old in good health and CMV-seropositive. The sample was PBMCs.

Here the CDR3 reads CASSLMSSTDTQYF. The CDR3 nucleotides read TGTGCCAGCAGCTTAATGTCAAGCACAGATACGCAGTATTTT. J is TRBJ2-3 and V is TRBV7-9; unclear D gene. This CDR3 has 14 residues. With 2 bases removed from V and 0 bases from J, the gap between germline ends came to 6 bases. Germline V gene lookup returns CDR1 SEHNR and CDR2 FQNEAQ (reference sequence).